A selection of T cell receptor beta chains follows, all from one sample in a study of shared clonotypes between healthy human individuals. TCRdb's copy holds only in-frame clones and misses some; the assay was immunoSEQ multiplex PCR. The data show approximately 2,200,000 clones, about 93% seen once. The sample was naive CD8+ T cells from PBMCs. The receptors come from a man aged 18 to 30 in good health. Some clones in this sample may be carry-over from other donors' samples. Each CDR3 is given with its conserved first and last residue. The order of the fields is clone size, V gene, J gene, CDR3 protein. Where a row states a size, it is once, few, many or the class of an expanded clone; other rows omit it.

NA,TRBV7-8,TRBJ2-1,CASSLFYESGRYDEQFF
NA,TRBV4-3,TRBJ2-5,CASSQDRGLAGGPARTQYF
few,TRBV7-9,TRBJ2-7,CASSHQGLGYEQYF
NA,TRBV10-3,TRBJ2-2,CAISESGPDLTGELFF
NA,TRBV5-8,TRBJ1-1,CASSPNDWQFF
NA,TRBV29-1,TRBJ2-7,CSVEQGGNEQYF
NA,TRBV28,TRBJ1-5,CASSPRWGGDQPQHF
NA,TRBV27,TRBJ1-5,CASSSSLGGLSNQPQHF
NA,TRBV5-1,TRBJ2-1,CASRLERVKVYEQFF
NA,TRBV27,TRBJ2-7,CASTPRGPGGYEQYF
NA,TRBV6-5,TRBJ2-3,CASSYGGAGDTQYF
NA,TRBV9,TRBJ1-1,CASSSPGTGMNTEAFF
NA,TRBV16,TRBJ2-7,CASSQSPYEQYF
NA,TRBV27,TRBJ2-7,CASTPTPGTGGYEQYF
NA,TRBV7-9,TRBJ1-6,CASSHWGEPNSPLHF
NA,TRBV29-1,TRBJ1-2,CSVASEGGWNYGYTF
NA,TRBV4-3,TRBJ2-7,CASSQDYEGITSYEQYF
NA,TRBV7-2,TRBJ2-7,CASSGPGGTYEQYF
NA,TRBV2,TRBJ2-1,CASSENVGPSNEQFF
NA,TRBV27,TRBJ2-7,CASSAGASYEQYF
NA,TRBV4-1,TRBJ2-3,CASSQDVLLETSTDTQYF
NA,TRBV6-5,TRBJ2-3,CASSYSGSGPDTQYF
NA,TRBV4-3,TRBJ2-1,CASSLLAGGYNEQFF
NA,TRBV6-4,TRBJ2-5,CASSDSMAPGQGEEETQYF
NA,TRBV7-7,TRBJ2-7,CASSLGAGAYEQYF
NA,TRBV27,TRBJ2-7,CASSLRTGAYEQYF
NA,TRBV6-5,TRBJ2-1,CASSYSASGSYNEQFF
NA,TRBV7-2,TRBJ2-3,CASSLVLAGADTQYF
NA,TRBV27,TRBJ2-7,CASNWGDRASYEQYF
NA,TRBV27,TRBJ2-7,CTSSFSGISYEQYF
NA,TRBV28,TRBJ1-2,CASSLRNRVPSNYGYTF
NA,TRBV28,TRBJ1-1,CASSLKGGGTEAFF
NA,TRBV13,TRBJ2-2,CASSFRGIDTGELFF
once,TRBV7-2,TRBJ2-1,CASSLGRSSGVSYNEQFF
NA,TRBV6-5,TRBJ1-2,CASTPRTGTTFGYTF
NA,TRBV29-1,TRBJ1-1,CSVGQAATEAFF
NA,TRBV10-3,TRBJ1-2,CAISERSREEGYTF
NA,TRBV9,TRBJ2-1,CASGFWENEQFF
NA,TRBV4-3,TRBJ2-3,CASSPRRGQGDKDTQYF
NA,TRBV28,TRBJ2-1,CASYRTRGMDNEQFF
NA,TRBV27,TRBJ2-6,CASSALHFSGANVLTF
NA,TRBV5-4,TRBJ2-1,CASSLFTVYSSYNEQFF
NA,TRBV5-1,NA,CASSPGTGSYEQYF
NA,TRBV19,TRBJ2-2,CASSMGSGVSTGELFF
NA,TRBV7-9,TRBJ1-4,CASSSQLNEKLFF
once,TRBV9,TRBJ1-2,CASSGSLRANYGYTF
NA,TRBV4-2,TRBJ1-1,CASSQEQGWMNTEAFF
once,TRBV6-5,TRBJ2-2,CASSSDGRNTGELFF